This passage covers 6 T cell receptor beta chains from one sample sequenced in a study of shared clonotypes between healthy human individuals. Data came from immunoSEQ multiplex PCR; TCRdb stores just in-frame clones and leaves some out. The table has some 1,600,000 clones, 95% to 99% seen once. The sample was naive CD4+ T cells sorted from blood. The sample's subset: CD45RA+ positively selected. The receptor source for this set is a man aged 25-45 years in good health.

The rearrangement joins TRBV5-5 to TRBJ2-7; D gene ambiguous. This CDR3 comprises 13 residues. The germline V gene encodes CDR1 SGHKS and CDR2 YYEKEE (reference sequence). Deletions cut 0 bases from V and 5 bases from J, with 9 bases between. The CDR3 region has the DNA TGTGCCAGCAGCTTGGACCTAGGCGACGAGCAGTACTTC. Amino acids: CASSLDLGDEQYF.

The V gene is TRBV5-5, the J gene TRBJ2-1; the D is unclear. Germline V gene lookup returns CDR1 SGHKS and CDR2 YYEKEE (reference sequence). The CDR3 loop spans 13 amino acids. V lost 7 bases, J lost 8 bases, and 16 bases lay in between. The chain's CDR3 is CASALTGTDEQFF. In nucleotides, the CDR3 is TGTGCCAGCGCATTGACGGGCACAGATGAGCAGTTCTTC.

J is TRBJ1-5 and V is TRBV19; no clear D. The CDR3 is made up of 14 amino acids. The germline V gene has CDR1 LNHDA and CDR2 SQIVND (reference sequence). V lost 3 bases and J lost 3, with 9 bases in between. CDR3 sequence reads: CASSIAGLNQPQHF. The CDR3 DNA sequence: TGTGCCAGTAGTATCGCAGGTCTCAATCAGCCCCAGCATTTT.

The count of this clone is one. This chain links TRBV9 with TRBJ1-4; TRBD1 agrees at 11 bases. Germline CDR1 is SGDLS and CDR2 is YYNGEE. Trimming cost V 4 bases and J 6 bases; bases outside gene matches: 8. The CDR3 is 16 amino acids. Here the CDR3 reads CASSPHRGQGDEKLFF. DNA of the CDR3: TGTGCCAGCAGCCCCCACCGGGGACAGGGGGATGAAAAACTGTTTTTT.

V and J are TRBV5-4 and TRBJ1-2; TRBD1 aligns across 12 bases. The CDR3 is 14 residues long. CDR1 and CDR2 (germline): SGHNT, YYREEE (reference sequence). The V gene end was trimmed by 4 bases and the J gene end by 8 bases; junction bases not matched to a gene: 6. The CDR3 reads CASSAGQGAWGYTF. CDR3 nucleotide sequence: TGTGCCAGCAGCGCGGGACAGGGGGCTTGGGGCTACACCTTC.

The V and J genes are TRBV7-8 and TRBJ1-4; D is ambiguous. Per germline, CDR1 SGHVS and CDR2 FQNEAQ. The CDR3 is made up of 14 amino acids. Trimming shortened V by 1 base and J by 10 bases, and 13 bases separated the two germline ends. The CDR3 spells CASSLGPSIRKLFF. DNA of the CDR3: TGTGCCAGCAGCTTAGGCCCGAGTATTAGAAAACTGTTTTTT.